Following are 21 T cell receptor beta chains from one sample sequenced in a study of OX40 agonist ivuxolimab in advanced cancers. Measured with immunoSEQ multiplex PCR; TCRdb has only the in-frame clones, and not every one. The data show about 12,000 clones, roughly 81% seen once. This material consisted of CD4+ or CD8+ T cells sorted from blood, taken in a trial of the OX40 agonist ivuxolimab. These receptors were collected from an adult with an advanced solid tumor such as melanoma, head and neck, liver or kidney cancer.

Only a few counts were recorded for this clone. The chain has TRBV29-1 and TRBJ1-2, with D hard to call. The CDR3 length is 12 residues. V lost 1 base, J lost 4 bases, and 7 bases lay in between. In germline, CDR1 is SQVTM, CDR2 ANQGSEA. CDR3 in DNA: TGCAGCGTTGAAGGTTTCGGCTATGGCTACACCTTC. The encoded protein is CSVEGFGYGYTF.

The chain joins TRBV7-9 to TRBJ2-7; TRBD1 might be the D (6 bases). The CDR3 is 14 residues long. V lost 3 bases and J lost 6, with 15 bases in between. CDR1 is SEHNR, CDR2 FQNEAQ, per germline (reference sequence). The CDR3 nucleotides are TGTGCCAGCAGCTTTCGTCAGGGGATCGGCGAGCAGTACTTC. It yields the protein CASSFRQGIGEQYF. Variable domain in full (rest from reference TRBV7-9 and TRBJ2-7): DTGVSQNPRHKITKRGQNVTFRCDPISEHNRLYWYRQTLGQGPEFLTYFQNEAQLEKSRLLSDRFSAERPKGSFSTLEIQRTEQGDSAMYLCASSFRQGIGEQYFGPGTRLTVT.

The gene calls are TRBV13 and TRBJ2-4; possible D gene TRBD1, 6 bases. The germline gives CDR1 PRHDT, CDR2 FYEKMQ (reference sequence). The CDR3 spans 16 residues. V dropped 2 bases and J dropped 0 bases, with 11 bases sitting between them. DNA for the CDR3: TGTGCCAGCAGCTTATCTCAGGGGCGAGCCAAAAACATTCAGTACTTC. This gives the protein CASSLSQGRAKNIQYF.

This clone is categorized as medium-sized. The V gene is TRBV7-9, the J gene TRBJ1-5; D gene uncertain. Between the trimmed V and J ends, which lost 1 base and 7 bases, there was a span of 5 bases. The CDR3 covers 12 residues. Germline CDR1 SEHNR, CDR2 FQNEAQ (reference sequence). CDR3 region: CASSLGTQPQHF. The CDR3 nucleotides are TGTGCCAGCAGCTTAGGTACCCAGCCCCAGCATTTT.

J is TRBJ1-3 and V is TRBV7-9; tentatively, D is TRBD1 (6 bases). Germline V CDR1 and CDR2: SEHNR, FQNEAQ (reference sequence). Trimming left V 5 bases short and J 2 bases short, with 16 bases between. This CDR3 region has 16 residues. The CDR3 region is CASSNGEQGPGNTIYF. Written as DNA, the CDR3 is TGTGCCAGCAGCAATGGGGAACAGGGACCTGGAAACACCATATATTTT.

In nucleotides, the CDR3 is TGTGCCATCCGAGGGACAGGGAATCAGCCCCAGCATTTT. Translated: CAIRGTGNQPQHF. J is TRBJ1-5 and V is TRBV28; 9 bases align to TRBD1. The CDR3 sequence is 13 residues long. Losses at the gene ends were 10 bases for V and 4 bases for J; bases not matched to a gene: 5. Germline assignment: CDR1 MDHEN and CDR2 SYDVKM.

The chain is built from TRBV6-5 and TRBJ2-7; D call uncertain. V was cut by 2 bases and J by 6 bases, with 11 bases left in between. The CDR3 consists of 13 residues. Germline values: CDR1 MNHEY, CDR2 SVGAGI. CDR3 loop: CASSYGRASEQYF. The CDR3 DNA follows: TGTGCCAGCAGTTACGGTAGGGCGAGCGAGCAGTACTTC.

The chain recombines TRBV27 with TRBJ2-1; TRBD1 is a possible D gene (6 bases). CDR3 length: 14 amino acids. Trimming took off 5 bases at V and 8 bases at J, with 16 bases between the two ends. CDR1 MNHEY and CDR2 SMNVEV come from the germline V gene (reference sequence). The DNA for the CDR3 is TGTGCCAGCAGTATAATCGACAGGTGGGATGAGCAGTTCTTC. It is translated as CASSIIDRWDEQFF.

The DNA of the CDR3 is TGTGCCAGCAGCTTAGGGGCCGGCCGATCTCGAGAGCAGTACTTC. It specifies CASSLGAGRSREQYF. V and J are TRBV11-2 and TRBJ2-7, with no clear D. Germline lookup yields CDR1 SGHAT and CDR2 FQNNGV. Trimming took off 1 base at V and 7 bases at J, with 17 bases between the two ends. This CDR3 region has 15 residues.

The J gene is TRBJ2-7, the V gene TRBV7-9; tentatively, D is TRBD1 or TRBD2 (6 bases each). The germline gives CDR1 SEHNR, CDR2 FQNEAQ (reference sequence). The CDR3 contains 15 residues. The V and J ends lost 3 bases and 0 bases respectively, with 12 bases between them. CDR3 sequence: CASSFGGQDSYEQYF. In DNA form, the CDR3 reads TGTGCCAGCAGCTTCGGGGGCCAGGACTCCTACGAGCAGTACTTC. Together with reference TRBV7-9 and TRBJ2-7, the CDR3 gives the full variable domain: DTGVSQNPRHKITKRGQNVTFRCDPISEHNRLYWYRQTLGQGPEFLTYFQNEAQLEKSRLLSDRFSAERPKGSFSTLEIQRTEQGDSAMYLCASSFGGQDSYEQYFGPGTRLTVT.

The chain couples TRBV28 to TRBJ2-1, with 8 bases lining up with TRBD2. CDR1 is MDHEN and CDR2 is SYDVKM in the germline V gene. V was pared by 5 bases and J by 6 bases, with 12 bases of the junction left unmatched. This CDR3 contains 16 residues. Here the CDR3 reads CASSPSLAASFNEQFF. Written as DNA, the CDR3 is TGTGCCAGCAGTCCATCACTAGCGGCGAGTTTCAATGAGCAGTTCTTC.

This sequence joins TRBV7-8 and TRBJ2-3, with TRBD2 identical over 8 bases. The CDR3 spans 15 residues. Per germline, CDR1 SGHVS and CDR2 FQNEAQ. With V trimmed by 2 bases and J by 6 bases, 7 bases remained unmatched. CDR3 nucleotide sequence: TGTGCCAGCAGCTTATTCAGCGGGAGTAGGGATACGCAGTATTTT. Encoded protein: CASSLFSGSRDTQYF.

CDR3: CASSASGRPLGEQYF. The CDR3 DNA is TGTGCCAGCAGCGCAAGCGGGAGGCCGCTCGGAGAGCAGTACTTC. The rearrangement joins TRBV9 to TRBJ2-7, with 9 nucleotides matching TRBD2. The CDR3 has 15 amino acids. In germline, CDR1 is SGDLS, CDR2 YYNGEE. Germline trimming cut 3 bases from V and 7 bases from J; bases unmatched to any gene: 11.

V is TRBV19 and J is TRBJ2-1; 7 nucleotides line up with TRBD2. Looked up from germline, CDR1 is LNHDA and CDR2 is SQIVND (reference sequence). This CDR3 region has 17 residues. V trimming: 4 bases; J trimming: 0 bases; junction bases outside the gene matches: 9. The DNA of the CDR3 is TGTGCCAGTAGTACTCTCCTCGGGGGGAGCTCCTACAATGAGCAGTTCTTC. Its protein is CASSTLLGGSSYNEQFF. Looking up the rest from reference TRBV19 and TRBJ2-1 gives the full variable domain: DGGITQSPKYLFRKEGQNVTLSCEQNLNHDAMYWYRQDPGQGLRLIYYSQIVNDFQKGDIAEGYSVSREKKESFPLTVTSAQKNPTAFYLCASSTLLGGSSYNEQFFGPGTRLTVL.

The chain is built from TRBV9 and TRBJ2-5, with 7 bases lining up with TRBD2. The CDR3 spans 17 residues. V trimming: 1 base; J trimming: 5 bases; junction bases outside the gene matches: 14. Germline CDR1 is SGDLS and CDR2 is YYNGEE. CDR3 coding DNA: TGTGCCAGCAGCGTAACCGGATGTGGGAGGGCCTTGGAGACCCAGTACTTC. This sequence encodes CASSVTGCGRALETQYF.

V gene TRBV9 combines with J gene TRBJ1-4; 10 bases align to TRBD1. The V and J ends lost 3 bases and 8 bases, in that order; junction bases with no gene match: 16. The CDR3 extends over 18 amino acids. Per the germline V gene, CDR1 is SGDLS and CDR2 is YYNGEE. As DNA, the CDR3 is TGTGCCAGCAGCGCAGGGTCAGGACAGGGGGGTTTTGAAGAAAAACTGTTTTTT. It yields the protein CASSAGSGQGGFEEKLFF.

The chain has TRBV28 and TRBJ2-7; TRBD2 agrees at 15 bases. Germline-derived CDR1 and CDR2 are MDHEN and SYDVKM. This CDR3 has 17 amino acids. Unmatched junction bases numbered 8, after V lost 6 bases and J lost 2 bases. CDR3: CASRVEGLAGGPYEQYF. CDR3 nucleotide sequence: TGTGCCAGCAGGGTAGAGGGACTAGCGGGAGGCCCCTACGAGCAGTACTTC. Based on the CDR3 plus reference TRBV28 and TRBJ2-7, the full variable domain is DVKVTQSSRYLVKRTGEKVFLECVQDMDHENMFWYRQDPGLGLRLIYFSYDVKMKEKGDIPEGYSVSREKKERFSLILESASTNQTSMYLCASRVEGLAGGPYEQYFGPGTRLTVT.

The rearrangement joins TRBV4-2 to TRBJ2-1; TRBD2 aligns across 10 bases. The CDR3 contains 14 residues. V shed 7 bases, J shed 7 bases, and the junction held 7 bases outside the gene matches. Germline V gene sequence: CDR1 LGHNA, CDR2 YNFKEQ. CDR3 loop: CASTRGTSVNEQFF. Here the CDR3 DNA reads TGTGCCAGCACCCGGGGGACTAGCGTAAATGAGCAGTTCTTC.

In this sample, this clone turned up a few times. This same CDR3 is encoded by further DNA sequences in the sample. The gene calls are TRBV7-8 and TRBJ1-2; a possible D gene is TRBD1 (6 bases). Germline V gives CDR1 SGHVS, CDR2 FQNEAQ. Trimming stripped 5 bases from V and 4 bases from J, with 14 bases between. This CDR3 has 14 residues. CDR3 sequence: CASSPGGPGYGYTF. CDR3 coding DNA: TGTGCCAGCAGCCCCGGGGGGCCAGGCTATGGCTACACCTTC.

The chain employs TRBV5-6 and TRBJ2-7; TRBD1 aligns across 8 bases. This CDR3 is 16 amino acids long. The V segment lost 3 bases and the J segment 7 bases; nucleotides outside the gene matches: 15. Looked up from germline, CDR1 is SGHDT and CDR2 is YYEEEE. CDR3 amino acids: CASSSLPGQVGGEQYF. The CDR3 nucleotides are TGTGCCAGCAGCTCCCTCCCGGGACAGGTAGGTGGGGAGCAGTACTTC.

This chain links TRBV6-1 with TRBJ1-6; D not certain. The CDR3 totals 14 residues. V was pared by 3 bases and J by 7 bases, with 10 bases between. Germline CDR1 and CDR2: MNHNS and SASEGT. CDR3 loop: CASSDRPENSPLHF. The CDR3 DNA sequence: TGTGCCAGCAGTGATAGACCGGAGAATTCACCCCTCCACTTT.